This section outlines one T cell receptor (beta chain) sequence together with its context. The CDR3 has 16 amino acids. Trimming at V came to 8 bases and at J to 1 base, leaving 8 bases not matched to a gene. Germline V CDR1 and CDR2: MDHEN, SYDVKM. This entry is derived from a study of blood T cell repertoires in COVID-19. Study-level background: Donors in the United States, Italy and Spain gave samples during acute or convalescent COVID-19. T cells, B-cell-depleted T cells, or PBMCs supplied cDNA or gDNA.

As processed by the authors: Reference gene primers were amplified, and this amplification served to estimate nucleated cell counts. Libraries were prepared by immunoSEQ multiplex PCR; TCRdb keeps only in-frame clonotypes and omits some of them. V and J calls and clone size are those listed in that table; D and trimming were worked out from the DNA. The sample records more than 200,000 clones, 88% being singletons. The sequenced sample was peripheral blood. The receptor's source is a human donor in a cohort sampled during active COVID-19. V and J are TRBV28 and TRBJ2-2; 9 nucleotides agree with TRBD1. CDR3 loop: CASFIPGQGNTGELFF. In nucleotides, the CDR3 is TGTGCCAGCTTCATACCGGGACAGGGGAACACCGGGGAGCTGTTTTTT.